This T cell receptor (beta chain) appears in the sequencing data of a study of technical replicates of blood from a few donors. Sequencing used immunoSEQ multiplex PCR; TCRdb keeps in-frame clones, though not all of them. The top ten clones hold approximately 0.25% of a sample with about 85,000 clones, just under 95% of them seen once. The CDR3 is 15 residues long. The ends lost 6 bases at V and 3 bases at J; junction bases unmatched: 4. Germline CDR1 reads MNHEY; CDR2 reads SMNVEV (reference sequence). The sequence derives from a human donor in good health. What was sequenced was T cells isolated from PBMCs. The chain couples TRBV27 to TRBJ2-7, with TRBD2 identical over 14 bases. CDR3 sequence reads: CASRGLAGENYEQYF. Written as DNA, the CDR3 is TGTGCCAGCAGGGGACTAGCGGGGGAAAACTACGAGCAGTACTTC.